These 15 T cell receptor beta chains share one sample of origin, sequenced in a study of monozygotic twins with inflammatory bowel disease. One entry per CDR3 protein, without DNA, is what TCRdb gives after re-calling the 5' RACE reads. The data show about 160,000 distinct CDR3 sequences, and the top ten clones hold 2.5% to 3%. The sample consisted of blood. The receptors stem from a human donor with ulcerative colitis or Crohn's disease, or a healthy co-twin of an affected twin (not recorded which).

V usage is TRBV12-3 or TRBV12-4 and J usage is TRBJ2-1; TCRdb calls TRBD1, which cannot be checked without DNA. The CDR3 spans 13 residues. The CDR3: CASSKVWGNEQFF.

CDR3 amino acids: CASSLDGTESNQPQHF. This sequence joins TRBV5-1 and TRBJ1-5; checking the TCRdb D call of TRBD1 is not possible without DNA. The length of the CDR3 is 16 residues. Germline CDR1 SGHRS, CDR2 YFSETQ.

V and J are TRBV3-1 and TRBJ2-7. The CDR3 extends over 13 amino acids. Looked up from germline, CDR1 is LGHDT and CDR2 is YNNKEL (reference sequence). CDR3 sequence: CASSQDLTYEQYF.

The genes are TRBV28 and TRBJ2-7; the TRBD2 assignment by TCRdb is unverifiable without DNA. Germline V lookup: CDR1 MDHEN, CDR2 SYDVKM. The length of the CDR3 is 16 residues. CDR3 in amino acids: CASSSPSSGGGYEQYF.

V gene TRBV9 combines with J gene TRBJ2-6. Germline loops: CDR1 SGDLS, CDR2 YYNGEE. The CDR3 has 17 amino acids. CDR3 in amino acids: CASTMNSGVSGANVLTF. Supplemented by reference TRBV9 and TRBJ2-6, the full variable domain reads DSGVTQTPKHLITATGQRVTLRCSPRSGDLSVYWYQQSLDQGLQFLIQYYNGEERAKGNILERFSAQQFPDLHSELNLSSLELGDSALYFCASTMNSGVSGANVLTFGAGSRLTVL.

The chain uses TRBV5-1 and TRBJ1-1; TCRdb's D call, TRBD1, is unchecked because there is no DNA. The CDR3 sequence is 14 residues long. The germline CDR1 and CDR2 sequences are SGHRS and YFSETQ. The CDR3 sequence is CASSGDRGNTEAFF.

The rearrangement uses TRBV20-1 and TRBJ2-1; the TCRdb D gene call, TRBD2, has no DNA to confirm it. This CDR3 is built from 17 residues. CDR1 and CDR2 from the germline V gene are DFQATT and SNEGSKA (reference sequence). The CDR3: CSASPGPTSGSYNEQFF.

The chain recombines TRBV14 with TRBJ2-7; there is no DNA to check the TCRdb D call of TRBD1. CDR1 and CDR2 (germline): SGHDN, FVKESK. This CDR3 comprises 13 residues. CDR3 residues: CASNSQGVGEQYF.

V is TRBV6-2 or TRBV6-3 and J is TRBJ1-4. The CDR3 consists of 15 residues. The germline V gene has CDR1 MNHEY and CDR2 SVGEGT. CDR3 in amino acids: CASSYSALGYEKLFF.

The gene calls are TRBV4-1 and TRBJ2-5; TCRdb names TRBD1, which stays unverified in the absence of DNA. CDR3 length: 13 amino acids. Germline V gene lookup returns CDR1 MGHRA and CDR2 YSYEKL. CDR3 in amino acids: CASGTRNQETQYF.

This chain uses TRBV25-1 with TRBJ1-2; TCRdb calls TRBD1, which cannot be checked without DNA. The CDR3 consists of 13 residues. From germline, CDR1 is MGHDK and CDR2 SYGVNS. This chain's CDR3 is CASSSTGGFGYTF.

V gene TRBV6-6 combines with J gene TRBJ1-2; the D call of TRBD1 rests on TCRdb alone, since no DNA is present to check it. The CDR3 consists of 13 residues. The V gene's germline CDR1 is MNHNY and CDR2 SVGAGI (reference sequence). The CDR3: CASSSRDGYGYTF.

The chain carries TRBV19 and TRBJ2-7; TCRdb's D gene call, TRBD1, goes unchecked for lack of DNA. The CDR3 covers 15 residues. Germline CDR1 LNHDA, CDR2 SQIVND (reference sequence). This CDR3 is CASSIEGQGSYEQYF. The full variable domain, completed using reference TRBV19 and TRBJ2-7, is DGGITQSPKYLFRKEGQNVTLSCEQNLNHDAMYWYRQDPGQGLRLIYYSQIVNDFQKGDIAEGYSVSREKKESFPLTVTSAQKNPTAFYLCASSIEGQGSYEQYFGPGTRLTVT.

The chain links TRBV10-3 to TRBJ2-7; the D gene TCRdb calls, TRBD1, cannot be checked with no DNA. The germline CDR1 and CDR2 sequences are ENHRY and SYGVKD. There are 13 residues in the CDR3. CDR3 region: CAISGPDRGEQYF.

This chain links TRBV7-3 with TRBJ2-7. In germline, CDR1 is SGHTA, CDR2 FQGTGA. The CDR3 sequence is 15 residues long. CDR3 residues: CASSSGVGVPYEQYF.